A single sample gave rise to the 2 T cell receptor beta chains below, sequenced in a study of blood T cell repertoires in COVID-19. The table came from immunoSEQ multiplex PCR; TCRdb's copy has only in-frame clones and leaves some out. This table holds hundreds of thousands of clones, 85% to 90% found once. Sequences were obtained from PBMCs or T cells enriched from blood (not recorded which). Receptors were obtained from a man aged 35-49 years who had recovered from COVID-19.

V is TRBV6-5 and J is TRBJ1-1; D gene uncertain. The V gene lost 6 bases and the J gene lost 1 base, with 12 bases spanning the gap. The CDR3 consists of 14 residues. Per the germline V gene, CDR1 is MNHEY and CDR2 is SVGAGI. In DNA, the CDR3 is TGTGCCAGCAGAAGCTTTGCCCGGAACACTGAAGCTTTCTTT. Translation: CASRSFARNTEAFF.

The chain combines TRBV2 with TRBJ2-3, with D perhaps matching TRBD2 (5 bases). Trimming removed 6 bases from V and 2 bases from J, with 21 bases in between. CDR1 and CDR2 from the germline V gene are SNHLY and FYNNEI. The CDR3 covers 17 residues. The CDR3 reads CASRDTRGSLDTDTQYF. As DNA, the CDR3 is TGTGCCAGCAGAGATACGAGAGGGAGCTTGGACACAGATACGCAGTATTTT.